This T cell receptor (beta chain) is from a study of T cell changes during pregnancy in multiple sclerosis. Assay used: immunoSEQ multiplex PCR; TCRdb lists only in-frame clones, some missing. The sample comprises some 30,000 clones, roughly 89% of which are singletons, and less than 5% rests with the top ten. The germline gives CDR1 SEHNR, CDR2 FQNEAQ (reference sequence). V gave up 5 bases and J gave up 7 bases, with 21 bases separating them. The CDR3 covers 16 residues. This receptor was identified in a female donor in good health, enrolled as a control in a pregnancy study. The source was CD8+ T cells from peripheral blood mononuclear cells, collected in the second trimester of pregnancy. V gene TRBV7-9 combines with J gene TRBJ2-1, with a tentative D call TRBD1 (6 bases). CDR3: CASSPDIQGVWNEQFF. The CDR3 DNA is TGTGCCAGCAGCCCCGATATACAGGGTGTGTGGAATGAGCAGTTCTTC.